What follows describes a single T cell receptor (beta chain). This record comes from a study of blood T cell repertoires in COVID-19. About the study: COVID-19 samples, acute and convalescent, were from the United States, Italy and Spain. PBMCs, B-cell-depleted T cells, or T cells were the source of the cDNA or gDNA that made up the material.

Authors' analysis steps: Reference gene primer amplification gave estimated nucleated cell counts. TCRdb's copy holds only in-frame clones and misses some; the assay was immunoSEQ multiplex PCR. The V and J calls and clone size are taken from that table; D and trimming were inferred from the DNA. The table includes about 490,000 clones, around 85% detected once. Germline CDR1 and CDR2: MGHRA and YSYEKL. Losses at the gene ends were 4 bases for V and 8 bases for J; bases not matched to a gene: 15. This CDR3 is built from 17 residues. The V gene is TRBV4-1, the J gene TRBJ2-1; 9 positions agree with TRBD2. The sample was peripheral blood. The clonotype was recovered from a human donor in a cohort sampled during active COVID-19. The CDR3 loop reads CASSRRGAGGEGDEQFF. The CDR3 region has the DNA TGCGCCAGCAGCCGCCGCGGGGCGGGAGGGGAAGGCGATGAGCAGTTCTTC.